The 32 T cell receptor beta chains given below trace back to one sample, sequenced in a study of Graves' ophthalmopathy and Graves' hyperthyroidism. The TCR beta CDR3 regions underwent amplification from RNA transcripts. The library came from an HTBI-primed first-round RT-PCR and a second-round multiplex PCR. MiXCR was run by TCRdb on the multiplex PCR reads, yielding one entry per CDR3 protein. The sample holds roughly 1.1 million distinct CDR3 sequences; 35% to 40% are singletons and the top ten take over 8.5%. Input material: peripheral blood or thyroid tissue (not recorded which). All receptors derive from an adult man with Graves' hyperthyroidism.

This clonotype appeared a single time. J is TRBJ1-6 and V is TRBV9, with D possibly being TRBD1 (5 bases). CDR3 length: 14 amino acids. V was pared by 0 bases and J by 9 bases, with 10 bases between. Per germline, CDR1 SGDLS and CDR2 YYNGEE. This CDR3 reads CASSVVGHGSPLHF. For the CDR3, the DNA is TGTGCCAGCAGCGTAGTAGGACACGGTTCACCCCTCCACTTT.

There are many counts of this clonotype. V and J are TRBV11-1 and TRBJ2-5, with D uncertain. The CDR3 has 13 amino acids. V gave up 3 bases and J gave up 5 bases, with 10 bases separating them. CDR1 is SGHAT, CDR2 FQDESV, per germline (reference sequence). The CDR3 region is CASSLGNGETQYF. DNA of the CDR3: TGTGCCAGCAGCTTGGGCAACGGGGAGACCCAGTACTTC.

There are a few counts of this clonotype. The CDR3 here is CASSRIQGQGHYEQYF. The CDR3 DNA follows: TGTGCCAGCAGCCGAATACAGGGACAGGGGCACTACGAGCAGTACTTC. The chain recombines TRBV7-2 with TRBJ2-7; TRBD1 matches 10 bases. V shed 5 bases and J 3 bases; nucleotides not matched to a gene: 10. The length of the CDR3 is 16 residues. Germline V gives CDR1 SGHTA, CDR2 FQGNSA.

V usage is TRBV7-9 and J usage is TRBJ2-2; D unclear. From germline, CDR1 is SEHNR and CDR2 FQNEAQ (reference sequence). The V gene lost 7 bases and the J gene lost 2 bases, with 14 bases spanning the gap. The CDR3 sequence is 15 residues long. In nucleotides, the CDR3 is TGTGCCAGCACCCTAAAGACCACAAACACCGGGGAGCTGTTTTTT. Translation gives CASTLKTTNTGELFF. The full variable domain, rest sourced from reference TRBV7-9 and TRBJ2-2, is DTGVSQNPRHKITKRGQNVTFRCDPISEHNRLYWYRQTLGQGPEFLTYFQNEAQLEKSRLLSDRFSAERPKGSFSTLEIQRTEQGDSAMYLCASTLKTTNTGELFFGEGSRLTVL.

J is TRBJ1-1 and V is TRBV12-3 or TRBV12-4, with TRBD1 matching 8 bases. V lost 6 bases and J lost 5; bases outside the gene matches: 11. The CDR3 is 15 residues long. This CDR3 is CASRSPGQGETEAFF. The DNA of the CDR3 is TGTGCCAGCAGGAGTCCTGGACAGGGAGAAACTGAAGCTTTCTTT.

The V and J genes are TRBV20-1 and TRBJ2-7; TRBD1 agrees at 9 bases. The germline CDR1 and CDR2 sequences are DFQATT and SNEGSKA (reference sequence). CDR3 length: 12 amino acids. This chain's CDR3 is CSTGQGPYEQYF. DNA of the CDR3: TGCAGCACGGGACAGGGCCCCTACGAGCAGTACTTC.

This clonotype was picked up a small number of times. The V gene is TRBV4-3, the J gene TRBJ1-1, with unresolved D. The V end was cut by 2 bases, the J end by 1 base, with 11 bases between. CDR3 length equals 15 residues. The germline V gene encodes CDR1 LGHNA and CDR2 YSLEER. The DNA of the CDR3 is TGCGCCAGCAGCCAACGGGTATGGGGGAACACTGAAGCTTTCTTT. Translating gives CASSQRVWGNTEAFF.

The sample holds a few counts of this clonotype. The rearrangement links TRBV15 to TRBJ2-1; D is uncertain. CDR1 is LNHNV, CDR2 YYDKDF, per germline (reference sequence). Trimming left V 8 bases short and J 2 bases short, with 10 bases between. This CDR3 region has 13 residues. The DNA of the CDR3 is TGTGCCACCTTGGGCCATGCCTACAATGAGCAGTTCTTC. It translates to CATLGHAYNEQFF.

The chain is built from TRBV12-3 or TRBV12-4 and TRBJ1-3, with D hard to call. CDR3 length: 10 amino acids. V was trimmed by 6 bases and J by 15 bases, leaving 12 bases between them. In DNA form, the CDR3 reads TGTGCCAGCAGACGTGGACCGAAATATTTT. It codes for CASRRGPKYF.

This clonotype was observed a single time. The rearrangement joins TRBV10-3 to TRBJ2-7; D may be TRBD1 or TRBD2 (5 bases each). CDR3 length: 18 residues. Deletions cut 0 bases from V and 3 bases from J, with 21 bases between. From germline, CDR1 is ENHRY and CDR2 SYGVKD. This CDR3 reads CAISESRRNPGHLYEQYF. Here the CDR3 DNA reads TGTGCCATCAGTGAGTCGAGGAGGAACCCGGGGCACCTCTACGAGCAGTACTTC.

This clonotype has a handful of counts. This chain uses TRBV4-1 with TRBJ1-4, with D possibly matching TRBD1 (6 bases). CDR3 length: 16 amino acids. V gave up 1 base and J gave up 8 bases, with 17 bases separating them. Germline V lookup: CDR1 MGHRA, CDR2 YSYEKL. CDR3 DNA: TGCGCCAGCAGCCAAGGGTTGCGGGGGCGAGGAGAAAAACTGTTTTTT. Translation: CASSQGLRGRGEKLFF.

The sample holds a few counts of this clonotype. This sequence joins TRBV5-1 and TRBJ2-5; D is unclear. Looked up from germline, CDR1 is SGHRS and CDR2 is YFSETQ. The length of the CDR3 is 13 residues. The germline V and J ends were trimmed by 4 bases and 3 bases, with 10 bases remaining between them. The CDR3 DNA sequence: TGCGCCAGCAGCCCGCCTAGGAAAGAGACCCAGTACTTC. This codes for CASSPPRKETQYF.

The CDR3 coding sequence is TGCGCCAGCAGCTTGGAAGGGCTAGCGGTTTCCCCAACCTACGAGCAGTACTTC. As protein: CASSLEGLAVSPTYEQYF. V usage is TRBV5-1 and J usage is TRBJ2-7; 7 bases line up with TRBD2. Germline V gene data show CDR1 as SGHRS and CDR2 as YFSETQ. V lost 0 bases to trimming and J lost 2 bases; unmatched junction nucleotides: 14. This CDR3 is built from 18 residues.

This clonotype has ten or more counts. The chain employs TRBV12-3 or TRBV12-4 and TRBJ2-7; 13 nucleotides agree with TRBD2. This CDR3 has 15 amino acids. The trim removed 9 bases at V and 2 bases at J, leaving 7 bases unmatched. The CDR3 is CASSRGLAGTYEQYF. In nucleotides, the CDR3 is TGTGCCAGTAGCCGGGGACTAGCGGGGACCTACGAGCAGTACTTC.

This clonotype was observed at least ten times. The chain links TRBV10-3 to TRBJ2-7; the D gene is possibly TRBD1 (5 bases). The germline CDR1 and CDR2 sequences are ENHRY and SYGVKD. There are 14 residues in the CDR3. The V and J ends lost 2 bases and 3 bases respectively, with 11 bases between them. DNA for the CDR3: TGTGCCATCAGTGAGACAACAGGTTACTACGAGCAGTACTTC. Translating gives CAISETTGYYEQYF.

This clonotype has only a few counts. J is TRBJ1-2 and V is TRBV15, with D perhaps matching TRBD1 (6 bases). Per germline, CDR1 LNHNV and CDR2 YYDKDF (reference sequence). The ends were cut back, 0 bases at V and 4 bases at J, with 12 bases in the middle. This CDR3 contains 15 residues. CDR3 nucleotides: TGTGCCACCAGCAGAGATATCACAGGGCCCTATGGCTACACCTTC. Translated, it gives CATSRDITGPYGYTF.

This clonotype occurred a few times. The V call is TRBV9, the J call TRBJ2-5, with D perhaps TRBD1 or TRBD2 (5 bases each). Trimming left V 3 bases short and J 1 base short, with 10 bases between. This CDR3 is 14 amino acids long. Per the germline V gene, CDR1 is SGDLS and CDR2 is YYNGEE. The DNA of the CDR3 is TGTGCCAGCAGCGGGGGGAGCCTCCAAGAGACCCAGTACTTC. As protein: CASSGGSLQETQYF.

In its sample, this clonotype was seen many times. The V and J genes are TRBV11-1 and TRBJ1-1; TRBD1 aligns across 7 bases. From germline, CDR1 is SGHAT and CDR2 FQDESV (reference sequence). With V trimmed by 5 bases and J by 4 bases, 10 bases remained unmatched. This CDR3 has 15 residues. The CDR3 bases are TGTGCCAGCAGCCTATCGACAGGGCCCATCACTGAAGCTTTCTTT. As protein: CASSLSTGPITEAFF. Supplemented by reference TRBV11-1 and TRBJ1-1, the full variable domain reads EAEVAQSPRYKITEKSQAVAFWCDPISGHATLYWYRQILGQGPELLVQFQDESVVDDSQLPKDRFSAERLKGVDSTLKIQPAELGDSAMYLCASSLSTGPITEAFFGQGTRLTVV.

This clonotype came up a few times. The V gene is TRBV7-3, the J gene TRBJ2-3; D remains unclear. The CDR3 extends over 16 amino acids. The germline V gene encodes CDR1 SGHTA and CDR2 FQGTGA. V lost 5 bases and J 4 bases, leaving 19 bases between the germline ends. The CDR3 spells CASSHRGGFLSDTQYF. The CDR3 DNA sequence: TGTGCCAGCAGCCATCGTGGCGGTTTCTTATCAGATACGCAGTATTTT.

This chain connects TRBV12-3 or TRBV12-4 to TRBJ2-5; D possibly corresponds to TRBD2 (7 bases). Deletions cut 5 bases from V and 5 bases from J, with 21 bases between. The CDR3 contains 16 residues. CDR3 amino acids: CASSRGGGGVLETQYF. The CDR3 nucleotides are TGTGCCAGCAGTCGAGGGGGGGGGGGCGTTTTGGAGACCCAGTACTTC.

This CDR3 is CASSTGIGYEQYF. DNA for the CDR3: TGTGCCAGCAGCACCGGGATCGGGTACGAGCAGTACTTC. The V gene is TRBV7-7, the J gene TRBJ2-7, with D possibly being TRBD2 (5 bases). CDR1 SSHAT and CDR2 FNYEAQ come from the germline V gene (reference sequence). V dropped 5 bases and J dropped 4 bases, with 12 bases sitting between them. This CDR3 is built from 13 residues.

This chain links TRBV7-2 with TRBJ1-2, with 9 bases aligning to TRBD1. The ends lost 4 bases at V and 12 bases at J; junction bases unmatched: 12. This CDR3 has 14 amino acids. Looked up from germline, CDR1 is SGHTA and CDR2 is FQGNSA. Here the CDR3 reads CASSSMATGGGHTF. The CDR3 coding sequence is TGTGCCAGCAGCTCAATGGCGACAGGGGGTGGGCACACCTTC.

This clonotype has more than one count but fewer than ten. Mismatch with germline at one junction end may stem from a read error. The chain carries TRBV6-5 and TRBJ1-5; 8 bases agree with TRBD1. The CDR3 has 12 amino acids. Germline CDR1 is MNHEY and CDR2 is SVGAGI. The chain's CDR3 is CASSYSPGQGFF. The DNA of the CDR3 is TGTGCCAGCAGTTACTCACCAGGACAGGGCTTTTTT.

The rearrangement joins TRBV5-1 to TRBJ2-5, with unresolved D. This CDR3 is 15 amino acids long. V gave up 0 bases and J gave up 0 bases, with 9 bases separating them. Germline lookup yields CDR1 SGHRS and CDR2 YFSETQ. The CDR3 is CASSLGRLYQETQYF. In nucleotides, the CDR3 is TGCGCCAGCAGCTTGGGACGATTGTACCAAGAGACCCAGTACTTC.

The chain is built from TRBV9 and TRBJ2-7, with TRBD1 identical over 7 bases. Germline V gene lookup returns CDR1 SGDLS and CDR2 YYNGEE. The CDR3 runs to 14 residues. Unmatched junction bases numbered 13, after V lost 6 bases and J lost 7 bases. CDR3 nucleotide sequence: TGTGCCAGCACCCGGGACGCCCAGGGGGAGGAGCAGTACTTC. Encoded protein: CASTRDAQGEEQYF.

The chain joins TRBV10-3 to TRBJ1-2, with a tentative D call TRBD1 (5 bases). Trimming pared 4 bases from V and 5 bases from J, leaving 8 bases between. Germline CDR1 ENHRY, CDR2 SYGVKD. This CDR3 has 12 residues. CDR3 in amino acids: CAISAREYGYTF. The CDR3 nucleotides are TGTGCCATCAGTGCCAGGGAATATGGCTACACCTTC.

This clonotype was seen once. The gene calls are TRBV7-9 and TRBJ1-2, with 8 bases matching TRBD1. In germline, CDR1 is SEHNR, CDR2 FQNEAQ (reference sequence). The V gene end was trimmed by 5 bases and the J gene end by 12 bases; junction bases not matched to a gene: 8. CDR3 size: 12 residues. The CDR3 nucleotides read TGTGCCAGCAGCCCACTCGGCAGGGGGCACACCTTC. Protein sequence: CASSPLGRGHTF.

The sample holds many counts of this clonotype. The chain joins TRBV20-1 to TRBJ2-7; tentative D call: TRBD1 (5 bases). Germline CDR1 DFQATT, CDR2 SNEGSKA (reference sequence). The CDR3 consists of 10 residues. Trimming took off 6 bases at V and 6 bases at J, with 9 bases between the two ends. The CDR3 loop is CSATDSEQYF. CDR3 coding DNA: TGCAGTGCGACTGACAGCGAGCAGTACTTC.

The J gene is TRBJ2-2, the V gene TRBV10-3; maybe TRBD2 (5 bases). The V and J ends lost 9 bases and 0 bases respectively, with 14 bases between them. CDR1 is ENHRY and CDR2 is SYGVKD in the germline V gene. The CDR3 covers 15 residues. The CDR3 is CAIRPGIPNTGELFF. The CDR3 coding sequence is TGTGCCATTCGTCCGGGGATACCGAACACCGGGGAGCTGTTTTTT.

This clonotype turned up a few times. The chain is built from TRBV4-1 and TRBJ2-5; the D gene is possibly TRBD2 (5 bases). Trimming removed 3 bases at V and 3 bases at J, with 14 bases between. There are 15 residues in the CDR3. In germline, CDR1 is MGHRA, CDR2 YSYEKL. CDR3 DNA: TGCGCCAGCAGCCAGGCCGGGATCCAAAAAGAGACCCAGTACTTC. Its protein is CASSQAGIQKETQYF.

A few counts support this clonotype. The chain combines TRBV7-8 with TRBJ2-7; 11 nucleotides align to TRBD1. After removal of 4 bases from V and 2 bases from J, the junction contained 4 bases not matched to a gene. Germline V gene sequence: CDR1 SGHVS, CDR2 FQNEAQ. The CDR3 loop spans 15 amino acids. The CDR3 sequence: CASSWGQGVPYEQYF. The DNA of the CDR3 is TGTGCCAGCAGCTGGGGACAGGGGGTCCCCTACGAGCAGTACTTC.

Note on this clonotype: At one boundary the junction diverges from the germline segment, which might be a read error. The rearrangement uses TRBV7-2 and TRBJ2-7, with D possibly TRBD2 on 6 matching bases. CDR3 length equals 16 residues. Germline CDR1 SGHTA, CDR2 FQGNSA. Here the CDR3 DNA reads TGCGCCAGCAGCCAAGATCGGGGGACGGCCTCCTACGAGCAGTACTTC. Amino acids: CASSQDRGTASYEQYF.